This note documents a single T cell receptor beta chain sequence. Profiling relied on immunoSEQ multiplex PCR, and the TCRdb table lists in-frame clones only, not all of them. The table lists about 98,000 clones, about 85% of them singletons. The data were taken from a study of OX40 agonist ivuxolimab in advanced cancers. Study at large: Across the patients, intravenous ivuxolimab was delivered every 2 weeks at 0.01 to 10 mg/kg. Having had anti-PD-1, anti-PD-L1 or anti-CTLA-4 therapy before was allowed, and under 50% had some.

Blood specimens came from baseline, cycle 4 day 1, and cycle 7 day 1. CDR1 is LNHDA, CDR2 SQIVND, per germline (reference sequence). V lost 5 bases and J 8 bases, leaving 12 bases between the germline ends. The CDR3 covers 13 residues. The genes are TRBV19 and TRBJ1-4; D may be TRBD1 (6 bases). The sequences come from CD4+ or CD8+ T cells sorted from blood, collected in a trial of the OX40 agonist ivuxolimab. The sequence derives from an adult with an advanced solid tumor such as melanoma, head and neck, liver or kidney cancer. In DNA form, the CDR3 reads TGTGCCAGTAGTTCGACAGGTGGCGAAAAACTGTTTTTT. Protein product: CASSSTGGEKLFF.